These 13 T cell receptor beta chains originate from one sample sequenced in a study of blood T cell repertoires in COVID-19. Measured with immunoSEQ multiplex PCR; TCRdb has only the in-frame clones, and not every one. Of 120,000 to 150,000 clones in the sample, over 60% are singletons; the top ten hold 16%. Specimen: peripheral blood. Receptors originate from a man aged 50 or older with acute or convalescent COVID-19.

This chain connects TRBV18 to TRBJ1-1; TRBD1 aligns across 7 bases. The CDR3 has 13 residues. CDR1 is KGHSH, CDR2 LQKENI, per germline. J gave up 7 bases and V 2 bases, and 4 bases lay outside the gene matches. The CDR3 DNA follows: TGTGCCAGCTCACCAAAGGGGGCAATTGAAGCTTTCTTT. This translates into CASSPKGAIEAFF.

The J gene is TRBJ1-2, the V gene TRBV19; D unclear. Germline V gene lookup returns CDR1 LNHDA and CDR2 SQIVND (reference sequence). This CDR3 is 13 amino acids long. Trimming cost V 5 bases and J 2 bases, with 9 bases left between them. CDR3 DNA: TGTGCCAGTAGTGATCGGGAGAACTATGGCTACACCTTC. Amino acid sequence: CASSDRENYGYTF.

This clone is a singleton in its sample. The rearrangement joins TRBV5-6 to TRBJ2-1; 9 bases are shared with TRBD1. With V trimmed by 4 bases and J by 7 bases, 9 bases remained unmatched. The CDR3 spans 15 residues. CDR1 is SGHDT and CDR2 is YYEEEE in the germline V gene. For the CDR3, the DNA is TGTGCCAGCAGCCACACGGGACAGGGCTGGAATGAGCAGTTCTTC. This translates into CASSHTGQGWNEQFF.

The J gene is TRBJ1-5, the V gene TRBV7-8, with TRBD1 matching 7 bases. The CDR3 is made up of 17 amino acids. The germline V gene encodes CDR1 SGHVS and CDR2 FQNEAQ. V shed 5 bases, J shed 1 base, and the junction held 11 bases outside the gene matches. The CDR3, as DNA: TGTGCCAGCAGCCGAAAGACAGGGTTCGGAAGCAATCAGCCCCAGCATTTT. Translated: CASSRKTGFGSNQPQHF.

For the CDR3, the DNA is TGTGCCACCAGTGATTCCGGGACAGTGGGTGAGCAGTTCTTC. This gives the protein CATSDSGTVGEQFF. This chain connects TRBV24-1 to TRBJ2-1; 7 bases match TRBD1. This CDR3 has 14 amino acids. CDR1 and CDR2 from the germline V gene are KGHDR and SFDVKD. The V and J ends lost 2 bases and 9 bases, in that order; junction bases with no gene match: 6.

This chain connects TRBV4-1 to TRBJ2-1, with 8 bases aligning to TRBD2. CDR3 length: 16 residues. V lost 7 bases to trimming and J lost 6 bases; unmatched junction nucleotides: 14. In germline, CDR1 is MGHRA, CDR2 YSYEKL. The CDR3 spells CASKSVGLAGSNEQFF. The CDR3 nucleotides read TGCGCCAGCAAGTCGGTCGGGCTAGCGGGTTCCAATGAGCAGTTCTTC.

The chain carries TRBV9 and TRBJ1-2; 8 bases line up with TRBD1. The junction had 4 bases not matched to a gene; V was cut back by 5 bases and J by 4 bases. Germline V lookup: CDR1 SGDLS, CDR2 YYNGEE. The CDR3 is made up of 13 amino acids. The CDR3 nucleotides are TGTGCCAGCAGGCCACAGGGGGTCTATGGCTACACCTTC. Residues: CASRPQGVYGYTF.

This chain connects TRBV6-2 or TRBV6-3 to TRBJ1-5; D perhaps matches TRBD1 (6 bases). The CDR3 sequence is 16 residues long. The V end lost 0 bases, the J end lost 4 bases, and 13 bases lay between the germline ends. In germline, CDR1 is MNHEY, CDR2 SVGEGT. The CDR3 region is CASSYSQGRPNQPQHF. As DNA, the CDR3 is TGTGCCAGCAGTTACTCACAGGGCAGACCTAATCAGCCCCAGCATTTT.

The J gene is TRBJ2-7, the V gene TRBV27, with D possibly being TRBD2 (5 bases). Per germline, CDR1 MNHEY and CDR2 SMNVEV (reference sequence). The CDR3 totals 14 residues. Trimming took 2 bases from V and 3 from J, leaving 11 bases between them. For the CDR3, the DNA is TGTGCCAGCAGTTTACTCCCTAGCAGCTACGAGCAGTACGTC. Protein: CASSLLPSSYEQYV.

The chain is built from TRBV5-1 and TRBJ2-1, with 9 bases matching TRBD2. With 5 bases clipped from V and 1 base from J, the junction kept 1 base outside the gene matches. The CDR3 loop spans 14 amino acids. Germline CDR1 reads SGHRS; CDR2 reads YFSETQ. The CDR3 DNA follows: TGCGCCAGCAGTGGACTAGCGTCCTACAATGAGCAGTTCTTC. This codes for CASSGLASYNEQFF.

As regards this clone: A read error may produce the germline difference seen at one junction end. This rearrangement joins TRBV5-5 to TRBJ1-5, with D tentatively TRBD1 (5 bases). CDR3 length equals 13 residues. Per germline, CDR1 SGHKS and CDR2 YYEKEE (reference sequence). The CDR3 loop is CASSLDNNQPQHF. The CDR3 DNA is TGTGCCAGCAGTTTGGACAACAATCAGCCCCAGCATTTT.

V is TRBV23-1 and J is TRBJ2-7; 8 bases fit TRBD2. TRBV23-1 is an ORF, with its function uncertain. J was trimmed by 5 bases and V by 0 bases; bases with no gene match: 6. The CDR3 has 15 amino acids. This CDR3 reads CASSQSVAGRDEQYF. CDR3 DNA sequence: TGCGCCAGCAGTCAATCCGTAGCGGGGAGGGACGAGCAGTACTTC.

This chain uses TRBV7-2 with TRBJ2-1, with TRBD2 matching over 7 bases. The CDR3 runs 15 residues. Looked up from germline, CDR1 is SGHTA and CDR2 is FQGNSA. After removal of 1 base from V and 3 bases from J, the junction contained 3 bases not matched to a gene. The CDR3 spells CASSLGAGLYNEQFF. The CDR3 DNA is TGTGCCAGCAGCTTAGGAGCGGGGCTCTACAATGAGCAGTTCTTC.